This T cell receptor beta chain comes out of a study of regulatory dendritic cells for organ transplantation. To note about this clone: Its antigen is still unknown.

Study observations and caveats: Memory CD8+ clonal expansion seemed more limited with regulatory than mature dendritic cells. Resting memory CD8+ T cells held the most alloreactive clonotypes.

V lost 5 bases and J lost 6, with 20 bases in between. Germline values: CDR1 SGHTA, CDR2 FQGNSA. The CDR3 is 15 amino acids. Measured with immunoSEQ multiplex PCR; TCRdb has only the in-frame clones, and not every one. The sample carries nearly 30,000 clones, roughly 79% recorded once. The rearrangement joins TRBV7-2 to TRBJ2-7; D is possibly TRBD2 (6 bases). Specimen: memory CD4+ T cells from blood. Subset reported: CD45RO+ memory T cells. This clonotype was obtained from a human donor in good health. This CDR3 is CASSPWRVGGVEQYF. The CDR3 nucleotides are TGTGCCAGCAGCCCCTGGCGGGTCGGGGGAGTCGAGCAGTACTTC.